Given below is one T cell receptor (beta chain) in context. Per germline, CDR1 MDHEN and CDR2 SYDVKM. The CDR3 loop spans 14 amino acids. Trimming removed 5 bases from V and 7 bases from J, with 17 bases in between. In the source study's methods: The assay estimated nucleated cells by amplifying reference gene primers. Clones were sequenced by immunoSEQ multiplex PCR, and TCRdb holds only the in-frame ones, with some missing. That table supplies the V and J calls and clone size; D and trimming were determined from the DNA. The table has 170,000 or so clones, 85% to 90% seen once; the top ten hold about 3%. These data come from a study of blood T cell repertoires in COVID-19. Study overall: The United States, Italy and Spain supplied acute and convalescent COVID-19 samples. Sources were T cells, B-cell-depleted T cells, or PBMCs; the material itself was cDNA or gDNA.

The sequence was collected from a man aged 35 to 55 with active or convalescent COVID-19. Sequenced input: peripheral blood. The chain couples TRBV28 to TRBJ1-2; weak D call: TRBD1 (5 bases). The chain's CDR3 is CASSGLGGMSGYTF. CDR3 sequence (DNA): TGTGCCAGCAGTGGTTTGGGGGGGATGAGTGGCTACACCTTC.